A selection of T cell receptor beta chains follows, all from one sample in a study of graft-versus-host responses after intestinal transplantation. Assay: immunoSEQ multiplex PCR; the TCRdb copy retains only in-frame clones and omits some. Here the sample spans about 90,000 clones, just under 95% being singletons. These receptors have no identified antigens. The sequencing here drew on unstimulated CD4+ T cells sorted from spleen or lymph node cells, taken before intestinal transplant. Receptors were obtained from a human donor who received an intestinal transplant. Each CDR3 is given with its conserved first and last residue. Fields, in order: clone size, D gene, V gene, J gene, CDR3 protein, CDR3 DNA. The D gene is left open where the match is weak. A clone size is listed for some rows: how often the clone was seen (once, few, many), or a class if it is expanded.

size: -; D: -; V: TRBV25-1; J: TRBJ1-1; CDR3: CASSVNKTLAGRTEAFF; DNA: TGTGCCAGCAGTGTGAATAAAACCCTCGCGGGAAGGACTGAAGCTTTCTTT
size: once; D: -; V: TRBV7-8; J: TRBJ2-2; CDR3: CASSARGGGPPGELFF; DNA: TGTGCCAGCAGCGCGAGGGGGGGAGGGCCGCCCGGGGAGCTGTTTTTT
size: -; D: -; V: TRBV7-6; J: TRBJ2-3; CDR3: CASSLGGGADTQYF; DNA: TGTGCCAGCAGCTTAGGCGGGGGCGCAGATACGCAGTATTTT
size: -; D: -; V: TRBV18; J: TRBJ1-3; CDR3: CASSLRRAFSGNTIYF; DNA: TGTGCCAGCTCACTACGGAGGGCGTTCTCTGGAAACACCATATATTTT
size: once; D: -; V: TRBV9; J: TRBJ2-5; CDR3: CASSVSGQDRETQYF; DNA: TGTGCCAGCAGCGTATCCGGGCAGGACCGAGAGACCCAGTACTTC
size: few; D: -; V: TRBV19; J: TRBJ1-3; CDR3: CASTPSHSGNTIYF; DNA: TGTGCCAGTACTCCAAGTCACTCTGGAAACACCATATATTTT
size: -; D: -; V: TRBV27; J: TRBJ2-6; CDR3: CASSFLGGANVLTF; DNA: TGTGCCAGCAGTTTCCTGGGCGGGGCCAACGTCCTGACTTTC
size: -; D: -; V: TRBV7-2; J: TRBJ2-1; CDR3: CASSLGFEQFF; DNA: TGTGCCAGCAGCTTAGGGTTTGAGCAGTTCTTC
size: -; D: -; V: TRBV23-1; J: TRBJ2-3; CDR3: CASSQSEPGRYHTQYF; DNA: TGCGCCAGCAGTCAATCTGAGCCAGGTCGCTATCATACGCAGTATTTT
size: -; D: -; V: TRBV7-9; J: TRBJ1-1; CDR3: CASSEQGLNTEAFF; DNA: TGTGCCAGCAGCGAACAGGGATTGAACACTGAAGCTTTCTTT
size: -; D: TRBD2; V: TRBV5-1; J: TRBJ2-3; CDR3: CASSNLAGSTDTQYF; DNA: TGCGCCAGCAGCAATCTAGCGGGAAGCACAGATACGCAGTATTTT
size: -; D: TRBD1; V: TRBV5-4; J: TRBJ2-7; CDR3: CASSLAGTVYEQYF; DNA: TGTGCCAGCAGCTTGGCCGGGACAGTCTACGAGCAGTACTTC
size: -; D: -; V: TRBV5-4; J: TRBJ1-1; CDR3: CASSFRQDTEAFF; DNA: TGTGCCAGCAGCTTCCGACAGGACACTGAAGCTTTCTTT
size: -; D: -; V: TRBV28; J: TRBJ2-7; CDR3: CASSLQGTSYEQYF; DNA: TGTGCCAGCAGTTTACAGGGGACCTCCTACGAGCAGTACTTC
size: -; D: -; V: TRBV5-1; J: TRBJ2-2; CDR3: CASSLRAENTGELFF; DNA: TGCGCCAGCAGCTTGAGGGCAGAGAACACCGGGGAGCTGTTTTTT